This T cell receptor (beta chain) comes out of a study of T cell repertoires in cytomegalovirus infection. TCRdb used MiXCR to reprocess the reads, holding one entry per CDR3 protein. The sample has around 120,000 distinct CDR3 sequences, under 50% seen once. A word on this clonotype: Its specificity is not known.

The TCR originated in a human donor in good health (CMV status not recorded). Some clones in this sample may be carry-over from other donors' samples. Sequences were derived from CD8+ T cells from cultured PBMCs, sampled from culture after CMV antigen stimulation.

Here the CDR3 reads CAISEALGETQYF. The CDR3 bases are TGTGCCATCAGTGAGGCGCTAGGGGAGACCCAGTACTTC. V gene TRBV10-3 combines with J gene TRBJ2-5, with unresolved D. Germline values: CDR1 ENHRY, CDR2 SYGVKD. The V gene lost 2 bases and the J gene lost 5 bases, with 9 bases spanning the gap. CDR3 length: 13 amino acids.